Listed below are T cell receptor beta chains from one sample, sequenced in a study of OX40 agonist ivuxolimab in advanced cancers. Some clones are missing from TCRdb's copy, which holds only in-frame ones; the method was immunoSEQ multiplex PCR. The sample contains almost 65,000 clones, roughly 80% of which appear only once. Sequenced here: CD4+ or CD8+ T cells sorted from blood, sampled in a trial of the OX40 agonist ivuxolimab. All receptors derive from an adult with an advanced solid tumor such as melanoma, head and neck, liver or kidney cancer. CDR3s include the opening cysteine and the closing phenylalanine or tryptophan. The order of the fields is D gene, J gene, V gene, clone size, CDR3 DNA, CDR3 protein. The D gene is left open where the match is weak. Size is omitted from some rows. Given values are once, few, many or a class for expanded clones.

>TRBD1|TRBJ2-1|TRBV5-1|once
TGCGCCAGCAGCAACCGGACAGGGGGGAGTGAGCAGTTCTTC
CASSNRTGGSEQFF
>NA|TRBJ1-6|TRBV6-5|NA
TGTGCCAGCAGTTACAGGGGTTTGGATTCACCCCTCCACTTT
CASSYRGLDSPLHF
>TRBD1|TRBJ1-5|TRBV19|NA
TGTGCCAGTTGGGAGGGACAGGGAAGGGGTCAGCCCCAGCATTTT
CASWEGQGRGQPQHF
>TRBD1|TRBJ1-5|TRBV15|NA
TGTGCCACCAGCAGAGGGGACAGAGGAGATCAGCCCCAGCATTTT
CATSRGDRGDQPQHF
>NA|TRBJ1-1|TRBV29-1|NA
TGCAGCGGCATGAACACTGAAGCTTTCTTT
CSGMNTEAFF
>NA|TRBJ2-2|TRBV2|NA
TGTGCCACCCAGGGGTTCGGGGAGCTGTTTTTT
CATQGFGELFF
>NA|TRBJ1-4|TRBV14|NA
TGTGCCAGCAGCCAAGGCCTAACAACTAATGAAAAACTGTTTTTT
CASSQGLTTNEKLFF
>NA|TRBJ2-1|TRBV19|NA
TGTGCCAGTAGTTCCGGGGGACGCAATGAGCAGTTCTTC
CASSSGGRNEQFF
>NA|TRBJ2-3|TRBV5-6|NA
TGTGCCAGCAGCGCGACTCCCCGGGACGCAGATACGCAGTATTTT
CASSATPRDADTQYF
>TRBD1|TRBJ1-2|TRBV19|NA
TGTGCCAGTAGCCGGGACAGGGGGGGCTACACCTTC
CASSRDRGGYTF
>TRBD2|TRBJ2-3|TRBV28|NA
TGTGCCAGCTGGAGCGGGAGTCGTACGCAGTATTTT
CASWSGSRTQYF
>TRBD2|TRBJ2-7|TRBV7-2|few
TGTGCCAGCAGCTCCACTAGCGGGAGTTACGAGCAGTACTTC
CASSSTSGSYEQYF
>NA|TRBJ2-7|TRBV6-6|NA
TGTGCCAGCAGTTACTCGGCGGGTCACCCTTCCTACGAGCAGTACTTC
CASSYSAGHPSYEQYF
>NA|TRBJ2-3|TRBV5-4|NA
TGTGCCAGCAGCTTCTGGGGGCCAGCAGATACGCAGTATTTT
CASSFWGPADTQYF
>NA|TRBJ2-7|TRBV6-6|NA
TGTGCCAGCAGCCTTAGCTCCTACGAGCAGTACTTC
CASSLSSYEQYF
>NA|TRBJ2-7|TRBV5-6|NA
TGTGCCAGCAGGACCACAGGGACCCACGAGCAGTACTTC
CASRTTGTHEQYF
>NA|TRBJ1-1|TRBV5-6|NA
TGTGCCAGCAGCTTTGGCAGGAGGAACACTGAAGCTTTCTTT
CASSFGRRNTEAFF
>TRBD2|TRBJ2-2|TRBV18|NA
TGTGCCAGCTCACCAAACGCCGGACTAGTAACCTCCGGGGAGCTGTTTTTT
CASSPNAGLVTSGELFF
>TRBD1|TRBJ2-3|TRBV5-4|once
TGTGCCAGCAGCTCCGGGACAGACACAGATACGCAGTATTTT
CASSSGTDTDTQYF
>NA|TRBJ2-1|TRBV27|NA
TGTGCCAGCAGTTTATCGGGGGGGCCCTACAATGAGCAGTTCTTC
CASSLSGGPYNEQFF
>NA|TRBJ2-3|TRBV11-1|NA
TGTGCCAGCAGCTTGAGGGACTTCCAGGATACGCAGTATTTT
CASSLRDFQDTQYF
>TRBD2|TRBJ2-3|TRBV6-4|NA
TGTGCCAGCAGTGAACAGCCCCTAGCGGGAGGTTCCACAGATACGCAGTATTTT
CASSEQPLAGGSTDTQYF
>NA|TRBJ2-7|TRBV5-1|NA
TGCGCCAGCAGCCAGAGGAGGGGGCCGCCAGGACCGTACGAGCAGTACTTC
CASSQRRGPPGPYEQYF
>NA|TRBJ1-3|TRBV2|NA
TGTGCCAGCAGTCAAGCGTTTGGAAACACCATATATTTT
CASSQAFGNTIYF
>NA|TRBJ2-3|TRBV28|once
TGTGCCAGCAGTTTTGGGGCGAGTAATACGCAGTATTTT
CASSFGASNTQYF
>TRBD2|TRBJ2-2|TRBV30|NA
TGTGCCTGGAAACTAGCGGGAGTTCGGAGGACCGGGGAGCTGTTTTTT
CAWKLAGVRRTGELFF
>NA|TRBJ1-4|TRBV19|NA
TGTGCCAGTACTTCAGAAGCAACTAATGAAAAACTGTTTTTT
CASTSEATNEKLFF
>NA|TRBJ1-2|TRBV5-1|NA
TGCGCCAGCAGCGCCGGTACTAACTATGGCTACACCTTC
CASSAGTNYGYTF
>NA|TRBJ1-1|TRBV7-9|once
TGTGCCAGCAGCTTACCGGACCGAGAGACTGAAGCTTTCTTT
CASSLPDRETEAFF
>TRBD1|TRBJ1-6|TRBV20-1|NA
TGCAGTGCAAGGGGGCAGTCAACCCTCCACTTT
CSARGQSTLHF
>TRBD1|TRBJ1-3|TRBV30|NA
TGTGCCTGGAAGTCAGCAGGGGGGAATTTTGGAAACACCATATATTTT
CAWKSAGGNFGNTIYF
>NA|TRBJ2-1|TRBV5-4|NA
TGTGCCAGCAGCTTGGCACCTAGGGTTGAGTTCTTC
CASSLAPRVEFF
>NA|TRBJ2-7|TRBV21-1|once
TGTGCCAGCAGCAACCGGGACAACGAAACGTACGAGCAGTACTTC
CASSNRDNETYEQYF
>NA|TRBJ2-7|TRBV15|NA
TGTGCCACCAGCAGAGACTTATCCTACGAGCAGTACTTC
CATSRDLSYEQYF
>NA|TRBJ2-7|TRBV4-2|NA
TGTGCCAGCAGCCAAGTCTCCGGAGACTCAAGCTCCTACGAGCAGTACTTC
CASSQVSGDSSSYEQYF
>NA|TRBJ2-1|TRBV5-4|NA
TGTGCCAGCAGCCGGGTGAGGGGTACCTACAATGAGCAGTTCTTC
CASSRVRGTYNEQFF
>NA|TRBJ1-2|TRBV11-2|NA
TGTGCCAGCAACAACCTAACAGGGCCCTATGGCTACACCTTC
CASNNLTGPYGYTF
>TRBD2|TRBJ2-3|TRBV12-5|NA
TGTGCTAGTTCTACTAGCGGTAGCACAGATACGCAGTATTTT
CASSTSGSTDTQYF
>NA|TRBJ2-1|TRBV5-1|NA
TGCGCCAGCAGCTTGGCCAGGGGCGGTGGGCAGTTCTTC
CASSLARGGGQFF
>NA|TRBJ2-3|TRBV10-3|NA
TGTGCCACCGCCGGGATCACAGATACGCAGTATTTT
CATAGITDTQYF
>TRBD1|TRBJ1-4|TRBV15|NA
TGTGCCACCAGTCCCGGGACAGGTCATGAAAAACTGTTTTTT
CATSPGTGHEKLFF
>TRBD2|TRBJ2-5|TRBV5-4|NA
TGTGCCAGCAGCTTAGCGGGAGGACCCCAAGAGACCCAGTACTTC
CASSLAGGPQETQYF
>NA|TRBJ1-2|TRBV6-1|NA
TGTGCCAGCAGTGCTTCAGGGGTTTATGGTGGCTACACCTTC
CASSASGVYGGYTF
>NA|TRBJ2-2|TRBV19|NA
TGTGCCAGTAGTATATCATTTAAGGACACCGGGGAGCTGTTTTTT
CASSISFKDTGELFF
>TRBD1|TRBJ2-7|TRBV11-3|NA
TGTGCCAGCAGCTTAGGACAGGGATACCACGAGCAGTACTTC
CASSLGQGYHEQYF
>TRBD1|TRBJ2-6|TRBV5-1|NA
TGCGCCAGCAGCCATCAACTCGGGACAGCGCTCTCTGGGGCCAACGTCCTGACTTTC
CASSHQLGTALSGANVLTF
>NA|TRBJ2-7|TRBV10-2|NA
TGCGCCAGCAGTGATGGTTCCTACGAGCAGTACTTC
CASSDGSYEQYF
>TRBD1|TRBJ1-1|TRBV4-1|NA
TGCGCCAGCAGCCAAGATTGGGACAGGGCACGAGCTTTCTTT
CASSQDWDRARAFF
>NA|TRBJ2-5|TRBV21-1|NA
TGTGCCAGCCACGTTGGGAGGACAGGGAAGATTCTGGAGACCCAGTACTTC
CASHVGRTGKILETQYF
>NA|TRBJ2-7|TRBV2|NA
TGTGCCAGCAGTGTAGGGAGGGGGGGGGACCCCTACGAGCAGTACTTC
CASSVGRGGDPYEQYF
>TRBD1|TRBJ1-1|TRBV5-1|NA
TGCGCCAGCAGCGGGCGGACAGGGGTTGAAGGCACTGAAGCTTTCTTT
CASSGRTGVEGTEAFF
>TRBD2|TRBJ2-7|TRBV6-5|NA
TGTGCCAGCAGTCCTCTCCAGCGGGGGTTTGGCGAGCAGTACTTC
CASSPLQRGFGEQYF
>NA|TRBJ1-2|TRBV7-9|few
TGTGCCAGCAGCTTAAGGGTACAGGGAACGGGCTACACCTTC
CASSLRVQGTGYTF
>NA|TRBJ2-7|TRBV6-5|NA
TGTGCCAGCAGTTGGGAGGAGGGCGAGCAGTACTTC
CASSWEEGEQYF
>NA|TRBJ1-3|TRBV5-4|NA
TGTGCCAGCAGCTTTGGGCACAGCTCTGGAAACACCATATATTTT
CASSFGHSSGNTIYF
>NA|TRBJ1-5|TRBV28|NA
TGTGCCAGCAGTGTGGGGGGGAGCAATCAGCCCCAGCATTTT
CASSVGGSNQPQHF
>NA|TRBJ2-5|TRBV2|NA
TGTGCCAGCAGTGTTGACCAGCCCGCGAACGGAGAGACCCAGTACTTC
CASSVDQPANGETQYF
>NA|TRBJ2-4|TRBV5-4|NA
TGTGCCAGCAGCTCCCAGACCATAGCCAAAAACATTCAGTACTTC
CASSSQTIAKNIQYF
>TRBD2|TRBJ2-7|TRBV27|NA
TGTGCCAGCAGTGGGTCTAGCGGGGCTGTGCAGTACTTC
CASSGSSGAVQYF
>NA|TRBJ1-4|TRBV5-6|few
TGTGCCAGCAGCGCATTCGCGGCCGATGAAAAACTGTTTTTT
CASSAFAADEKLFF